This note documents a single T cell receptor beta chain sequence. This CDR3 has 13 residues. V lost 0 bases, J lost 5 bases, and 7 bases lay in between. Per the germline V gene, CDR1 is MNHEY and CDR2 is SVGEGT. The assay was immunoSEQ multiplex PCR, and TCRdb's table has in-frame clones only and misses some. The profile shows 120,000 to 150,000 clones, approximately 90% of them singletons. These data belong to a study of T cell responses to AZD1222 COVID-19 vaccine. This material consisted of peripheral blood, taken on day 0 of AZD1222 vaccination. V gene TRBV6-2 or TRBV6-3 combines with J gene TRBJ1-1, with TRBD1 as a possible D gene (5 bases). This sequence originates from an adult in good health. This CDR3 is CASSYSPGTEAFF. The CDR3 DNA follows: TGTGCCAGCAGTTACTCCCCAGGGACTGAAGCTTTCTTT.